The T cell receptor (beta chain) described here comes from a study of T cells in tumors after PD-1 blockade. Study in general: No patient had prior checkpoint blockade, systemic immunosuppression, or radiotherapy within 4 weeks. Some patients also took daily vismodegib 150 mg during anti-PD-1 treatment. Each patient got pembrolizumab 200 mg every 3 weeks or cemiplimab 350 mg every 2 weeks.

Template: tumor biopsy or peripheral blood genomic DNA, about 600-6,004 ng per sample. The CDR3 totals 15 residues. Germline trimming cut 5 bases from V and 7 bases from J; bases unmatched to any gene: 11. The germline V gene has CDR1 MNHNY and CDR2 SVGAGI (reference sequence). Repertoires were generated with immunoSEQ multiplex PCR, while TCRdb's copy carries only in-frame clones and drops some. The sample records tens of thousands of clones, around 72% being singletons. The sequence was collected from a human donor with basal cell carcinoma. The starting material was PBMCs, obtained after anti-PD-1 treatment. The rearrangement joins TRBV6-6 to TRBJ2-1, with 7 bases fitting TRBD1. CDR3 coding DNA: TGTGCCAGCAGTGCGGACAGGAACCTTTTGAATGAGCAGTTCTTC. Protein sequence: CASSADRNLLNEQFF.